Described below is a single T cell receptor beta chain sequence and its context. The data belong to a study of blood T cell repertoires in COVID-19. Overall study: Samples taken during acute and convalescent COVID-19 were collected in the United States, Italy and Spain. T cells, B-cell-depleted T cells, or PBMCs provided the cDNA or gDNA that served as material.

The cohort comprised adults aged roughly 18 to 95 years residing in about two dozen US areas. Assignments of participants to cohorts depended upon their own reported clinical history. The table came from immunoSEQ multiplex PCR; TCRdb's copy has only in-frame clones and leaves some out. The table lists about 170,000 clones, approximately 80% of them singletons. The CDR3 loop spans 15 amino acids. J gave up 7 bases and V 1 base, and 7 bases lay outside the gene matches. CDR1 and CDR2 (germline): LNHNV, YYDKDF (reference sequence). The chain is built from TRBV15 and TRBJ2-5; 9 nucleotides agree with TRBD1. Sequencing was carried out using PBMCs or T cells enriched from blood (not recorded which). This TCR was sampled from a man aged 50 to 60 who had recovered from COVID-19. The CDR3 loop is CATSRGGGQGGTQYF. The CDR3 coding sequence is TGTGCCACCAGCAGAGGGGGGGGACAGGGAGGGACCCAGTACTTC.